The 32 T cell receptor beta chains below were found in one sample sequenced in a study of CD8 T cells in Susac syndrome. RNA, at about 0.45 to 1 ug, was reverse transcribed with random hexamers. Via MiXCR, TCRdb re-called the immunoSEQ multiplex PCR reads, giving one row per CDR3 protein. The table includes approximately 230,000 distinct CDR3 sequences, 93% detected once. Input material: CD4+ T cells from PBMCs. The receptors come from a human donor with multiple sclerosis.

The chain carries TRBV27 and TRBJ1-2; 8 bases align to TRBD1. Trimming at V came to 2 bases and at J to 2 bases, leaving 4 bases not matched to a gene. Germline V CDR1 and CDR2: MNHEY, SMNVEV (reference sequence). This CDR3 spans 15 amino acids. Here the CDR3 reads CASSLIQGGNYGYTF. The DNA for the CDR3 is TGTGCCAGCAGTTTAATACAGGGGGGAAACTATGGCTACACCTTC.

CDR3 in amino acids: CASSETLNYGYTF. Here the CDR3 DNA reads TGTGCCAGCAGTGAAACACTGAACTATGGCTACACCTTC. V gene TRBV2 combines with J gene TRBJ1-2; D call uncertain. Germline CDR1 and CDR2: SNHLY and FYNNEI. Trimming removed 2 bases at V and 2 bases at J, with 6 bases between. The CDR3 spans 13 residues.

This clonotype came up once. The gene calls are TRBV30 and TRBJ2-1; 9 bases agree with TRBD1. Germline trimming cut 5 bases from V and 3 bases from J; bases unmatched to any gene: 5. Germline V gene sequence: CDR1 GTSNPN, CDR2 SVGIG (reference sequence). This CDR3 is 14 amino acids long. This CDR3 reads CAWGGTGNYNEQFF. CDR3 bases: TGTGCCTGGGGGGGGACAGGGAACTACAATGAGCAGTTCTTC. Filled out from reference TRBV30 and TRBJ2-1, the complete variable domain reads SQTIHQWPATLVQPVGSPLSLECTVEGTSNPNLYWYRQAAGRGLQLLFYSVGIGQISSEVPQNLSASRPQDRQFILSSKKLLLSDSGFYLCAWGGTGNYNEQFFGPGTRLTVL.

The chain recombines TRBV9 with TRBJ1-4; tentatively, D is TRBD1 (6 bases). Germline assignment: CDR1 SGDLS and CDR2 YYNGEE. V lost 5 bases and J lost 3, with 8 bases in between. The CDR3 runs 13 residues. DNA for the CDR3: TGTGCCAGCAGTGACAGGCCTAATGAAAAACTGTTTTTT. Its protein is CASSDRPNEKLFF.

The chain couples TRBV27 to TRBJ2-7; 9 bases map to TRBD2. Germline trimming cut 6 bases from V and 2 bases from J; bases unmatched to any gene: 17. The CDR3 consists of 18 residues. Looked up from germline, CDR1 is MNHEY and CDR2 is SMNVEV (reference sequence). Here the CDR3 DNA reads TGTGCCAGCAGCATTACGGCCCTTAGGGCGGGGGGGACCTACGAGCAGTACTTC. Translation gives CASSITALRAGGTYEQYF.

This chain links TRBV7-6 with TRBJ2-1, with D unclear. The germline V gene has CDR1 SGHVS and CDR2 FNYEAQ. CDR3 length equals 15 residues. Trimming stripped 5 bases from V and 4 bases from J, with 15 bases between. Written as DNA, the CDR3 is TGTGCCAGCAGCCCCGGCGTGGCAACTTACAATGAGCAGTTCTTC. Its translation: CASSPGVATYNEQFF.

This chain joins TRBV6-1 and TRBJ1-4; TRBD1 aligns across 7 bases. Trimming cost V 10 bases and J 0 bases; bases outside gene matches: 11. Looked up from germline, CDR1 is MNHNS and CDR2 is SASEGT. This CDR3 comprises 16 residues. CDR3 residues: CATRLGTGATNEKLFF. The CDR3 DNA reads TGTGCCACCCGCCTCGGCACAGGGGCAACTAATGAAAAACTGTTTTTT.

As DNA, the CDR3 is TGTGCCAGCAGGACGACAGGGGGGCAGCCCCAGCATTTT. Its protein product is CASRTTGGQPQHF. The chain recombines TRBV28 with TRBJ1-5; TRBD1 aligns across 9 bases. V lost 6 bases and J lost 7; bases outside the gene matches: 4. The CDR3 has 13 residues. Germline V gives CDR1 MDHEN, CDR2 SYDVKM.

V gene TRBV25-1 combines with J gene TRBJ2-4, with 10 positions matching TRBD1. After removal of 4 bases from V and 2 bases from J, the junction contained 8 bases not matched to a gene. CDR1 and CDR2 (germline): MGHDK, SYGVNS. The CDR3 is 17 amino acids. CDR3 loop: CASSGETGGQSKNIQYF. CDR3 nucleotides: TGTGCCAGCAGTGGGGAGACAGGGGGCCAGTCCAAAAACATTCAGTACTTC. Filled out from reference TRBV25-1 and TRBJ2-4, the complete variable domain reads EADIYQTPRYLVIGTGKKITLECSQTMGHDKMYWYQQDPGMELHLIHYSYGVNSTEKGDLSSESTVSRIRTEHFPLTLESARPSHTSQYLCASSGETGGQSKNIQYFGAGTRLSVL.

The DNA for the CDR3 is TGTGCCAGCAGCCCCCAGGGGGCGCCGGACACTGAAGCTTTCTTT. It is translated as CASSPQGAPDTEAFF. The chain employs TRBV7-2 and TRBJ1-1; 8 bases are shared with TRBD1. The germline CDR1 and CDR2 sequences are SGHTA and FQGNSA. This CDR3 spans 15 amino acids. V shed 5 bases and J 3 bases; nucleotides not matched to a gene: 8.

The CDR3 DNA sequence: TGTGCCAGCAGCTTAGGCGGGACCCTATACGAGCAGTACGTC. Translation gives CASSLGGTLYEQYV. The rearrangement joins TRBV7-9 to TRBJ2-7; maybe TRBD2 (6 bases). The CDR3 has 14 amino acids. Trimming removed 1 base from V and 4 bases from J, with 11 bases in between. CDR1 is SEHNR, CDR2 FQNEAQ, per germline (reference sequence).

V is TRBV6-6 and J is TRBJ1-1; 7 bases fit TRBD1. The CDR3 is 14 amino acids. Trimming removed 4 bases from V and 4 bases from J; junction bases left unmatched: 6. The germline V gene encodes CDR1 MNHNY and CDR2 SVGAGI (reference sequence). The CDR3: CASSSRQGRTEAFF. The CDR3 bases are TGTGCCAGCAGTTCCCGACAGGGTCGCACTGAAGCTTTCTTT.

This chain uses TRBV19 with TRBJ1-2, with 8 bases that match TRBD1. V gave up 6 bases and J gave up 4 bases; unmatched junction bases: 7. Per the germline V gene, CDR1 is LNHDA and CDR2 is SQIVND (reference sequence). This CDR3 has 14 amino acids. The CDR3 DNA is TGTGCCAGTAGCTCGGGACAGGCTCTCTATGGCTACACCTTC. Encoded protein: CASSSGQALYGYTF.

The chain combines TRBV5-1 with TRBJ1-2, with D possibly TRBD1 on 6 matching bases. Germline-derived CDR1 and CDR2 are SGHRS and YFSETQ. The CDR3 covers 14 residues. Trimming stripped 4 bases from V and 7 bases from J, with 17 bases between. CDR3 bases: TGCGCCAGCAGCGCAAACTCTCAGGGGCTTGGCTACACCTTC. Its protein product is CASSANSQGLGYTF.

The chain recombines TRBV24-1 with TRBJ2-1, with 8 nucleotides matching TRBD2. V lost 3 bases, J lost 5 bases, and 14 bases stayed unmatched. The V gene's germline CDR1 is KGHDR and CDR2 SFDVKD. This CDR3 is built from 18 residues. CDR3 coding DNA: TGTGCCACCAGTGATAGCCGACTAGCGAGAGGTCTAAACAATGAGCAGTTCTTC. Translated: CATSDSRLARGLNNEQFF.

V and J are TRBV7-9 and TRBJ2-1; TRBD1 or TRBD2 may be the D gene (5 bases each). V lost 2 bases to trimming and J lost 7 bases, with 9 bases between them. Germline V gene data show CDR1 as SEHNR and CDR2 as FQNEAQ (reference sequence). The CDR3 is made up of 13 amino acids. CDR3 sequence: CASSLRGPNEQFF. The CDR3 nucleotides are TGTGCCAGCAGCTTAAGGGGACCGAATGAGCAGTTCTTC.

The chain is built from TRBV12-3 or TRBV12-4 and TRBJ2-5; possibly TRBD2 for D (5 bases). Trimming left V 5 bases short and J 5 bases short, with 18 bases between. The CDR3 is 15 residues long. CDR3 in amino acids: CASSPNGVYDETQYF. CDR3 in DNA: TGTGCCAGCAGTCCAAACGGGGTGTATGACGAGACCCAGTACTTC.

The rearrangement joins TRBV20-1 to TRBJ2-5, with a tentative D call TRBD1 (6 bases). V lost 0 bases and J 4 bases, leaving 15 bases between the germline ends. Germline loops: CDR1 DFQATT, CDR2 SNEGSKA (reference sequence). This CDR3 comprises 15 residues. The CDR3 loop is CSARDGRQVGETQYF. The DNA of the CDR3 is TGCAGTGCTAGAGATGGGAGACAGGTGGGAGAGACCCAGTACTTC.

The rearrangement links TRBV18 to TRBJ2-1, with TRBD1 identical over 11 bases. After removal of 3 bases from V and 5 bases from J, the junction contained 3 bases not matched to a gene. The CDR3 spans 15 residues. From germline, CDR1 is KGHSH and CDR2 LQKENI. In nucleotides, the CDR3 is TGTGCCAGCTCACCTGGACAGGGGGCCAACAATGAGCAGTTCTTC. Amino acid sequence: CASSPGQGANNEQFF.

V gene TRBV29-1 combines with J gene TRBJ1-2; 8 bases match TRBD1. V lost 6 bases to trimming and J lost 6 bases; unmatched junction nucleotides: 9. The CDR3 spans 13 residues. CDR1 SQVTM and CDR2 ANQGSEA come from the germline V gene. The CDR3 DNA sequence: TGCAGCGTCGATGACAGGGGATTTAATGGCTACACCTTC. This translates into CSVDDRGFNGYTF.

The chain employs TRBV30 and TRBJ1-2, with no clear D. Germline CDR1 GTSNPN, CDR2 SVGIG (reference sequence). V was cut by 2 bases and J by 5 bases, with 9 bases left in between. The CDR3 consists of 12 residues. Here the CDR3 DNA reads TGTGCCTGGAGTAGTGCGGCGTATGGCTACACCTTC. Its protein product is CAWSSAAYGYTF.

The V call is TRBV19, the J call TRBJ2-7; 10 nucleotides match TRBD1. The CDR3 is made up of 16 amino acids. J lost 3 bases, V lost 3 bases, and 8 bases had no gene match. Looked up from germline, CDR1 is LNHDA and CDR2 is SQIVND (reference sequence). Here the CDR3 DNA reads TGTGCCAGTAGTATCCTACGGGGACAGGGGAACTACGAGCAGTACTTC. Its translation is CASSILRGQGNYEQYF.

V usage is TRBV7-9 and J usage is TRBJ2-7; no definite D call. Germline V CDR1 and CDR2: SEHNR, FQNEAQ (reference sequence). With 5 bases removed from V and 2 bases from J, the gap between germline ends came to 10 bases. The CDR3 has 13 amino acids. For the CDR3, the DNA is TGTGCCAGCAGCCGGGCGACAACCTACGAGCAGTACTTC. It translates to CASSRATTYEQYF. The entire variable domain, with the rest obtained from reference TRBV7-9 and TRBJ2-7, is as follows: DTGVSQNPRHKITKRGQNVTFRCDPISEHNRLYWYRQTLGQGPEFLTYFQNEAQLEKSRLLSDRFSAERPKGSFSTLEIQRTEQGDSAMYLCASSRATTYEQYFGPGTRLTVT.

This chain uses TRBV6-1 with TRBJ2-7, with D possibly being TRBD1 or TRBD2 (5 bases each). V gave up 5 bases and J gave up 3 bases, with 11 bases separating them. CDR3 length: 13 amino acids. CDR1 and CDR2 (germline): MNHNS, SASEGT. The CDR3 sequence is CASSRGTNYEQYV. CDR3 sequence (DNA): TGTGCCAGCAGTAGAGGGACCAACTACGAGCAGTACGTC.

The chain employs TRBV21-1 and TRBJ2-3; the table's D call, TRBD2, has no DNA check behind it. TRBV21-1 is a pseudogene segment. The CDR3 is 14 amino acids. The CDR3 loop reads CANKRLATTDTQYF. The CDR3 region has the DNA TGTGCCAACAAACGACTAGCGACGACAGATACGCAGTATTTT.

The chain carries TRBV3-1 and TRBJ2-1; the match to TRBD2 covers 8 bases. CDR3 length equals 13 residues. V lost 10 bases to trimming and J lost 8 bases; unmatched junction nucleotides: 10. Germline CDR1 and CDR2: LGHDT and YNNKEL (reference sequence). The CDR3 here is CATGTSVGHEQFF. The CDR3 DNA sequence: TGTGCCACCGGGACTAGTGTGGGTCATGAGCAGTTCTTC.

The chain combines TRBV5-6 with TRBJ1-1; D is possibly TRBD1 (5 bases). CDR1 and CDR2 from the germline V gene are SGHDT and YYEEEE. Trimming removed 0 bases from V and 5 bases from J, with 11 bases in between. This CDR3 spans 14 amino acids. CDR3 sequence: CASSLGGALTEAFF. Here the CDR3 DNA reads TGTGCCAGCAGCTTGGGTGGGGCGCTGACTGAAGCTTTCTTT.

This sequence joins TRBV11-2 and TRBJ2-7, with D tentatively TRBD1 (6 bases). Trimming removed 1 base from V and 0 bases from J, with 10 bases in between. The CDR3 is made up of 15 amino acids. The V gene's germline CDR1 is SGHAT and CDR2 FQNNGV. The CDR3 loop is CASSLVRTASYEQYF. The DNA for the CDR3 is TGTGCCAGCAGCTTAGTTCGGACAGCCTCCTACGAGCAGTACTTC.

The chain joins TRBV28 to TRBJ2-6, with D maybe TRBD1 (5 bases). V lost 3 bases, J lost 0 bases, and 12 bases lay in between. The germline gives CDR1 MDHEN, CDR2 SYDVKM. The CDR3 has 17 amino acids. The CDR3: CASSFVQGLSGANVLTF. The DNA of the CDR3 is TGTGCCAGCAGTTTTGTTCAGGGTCTCTCTGGGGCCAACGTCCTGACTTTC.

This sequence joins TRBV10-3 and TRBJ2-2, with D maybe TRBD2 (6 bases). Germline CDR1 is ENHRY and CDR2 is SYGVKD. V was shortened by 3 bases and J by 2 bases, with 13 bases between the two germline ends. The CDR3 runs to 16 residues. CDR3 sequence (DNA): TGTGCCATCAGTGATAATAGGGGAGGTAACACCGGGGAGCTGTTTTTT. It encodes CAISDNRGGNTGELFF.

The genes are TRBV5-4 and TRBJ1-1; D gene ambiguous. The CDR3 spans 14 residues. CDR1 SGHNT and CDR2 YYREEE come from the germline V gene (reference sequence). V was trimmed by 0 bases and J by 6 bases, leaving 12 bases between them. CDR3 nucleotide sequence: TGTGCCAGCAGCTTGGAATCCCAACGCGCTGAAGCTTTCTTT. Its protein product is CASSLESQRAEAFF.

CDR3 amino acids: CASSPDPGTENIQYF. The CDR3 DNA reads TGTGCCAGCAGCCCCGACCCCGGGACAGAAAACATTCAGTACTTC. The rearrangement joins TRBV12-3 or TRBV12-4 to TRBJ2-4; 7 bases are a match to TRBD1. This CDR3 has 15 residues. Trimming took 6 bases from V and 5 from J; bases not matched to a gene: 10.